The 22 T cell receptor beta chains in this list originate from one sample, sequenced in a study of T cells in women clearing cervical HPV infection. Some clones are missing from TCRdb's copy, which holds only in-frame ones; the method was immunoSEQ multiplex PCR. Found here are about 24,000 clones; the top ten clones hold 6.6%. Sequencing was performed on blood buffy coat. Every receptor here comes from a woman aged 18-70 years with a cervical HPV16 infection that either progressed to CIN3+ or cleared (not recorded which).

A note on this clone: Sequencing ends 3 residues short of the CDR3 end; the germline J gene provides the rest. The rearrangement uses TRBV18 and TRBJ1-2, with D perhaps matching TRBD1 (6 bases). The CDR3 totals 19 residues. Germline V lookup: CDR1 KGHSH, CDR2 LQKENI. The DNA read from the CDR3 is TGTGCCAGCTCACCCTTAACAGGGTATTTTTTCGAGGACACAGATACC. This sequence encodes CASSPLTGYFFEDTDT. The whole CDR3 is CASSPLTGYFFEDTDTYTF.

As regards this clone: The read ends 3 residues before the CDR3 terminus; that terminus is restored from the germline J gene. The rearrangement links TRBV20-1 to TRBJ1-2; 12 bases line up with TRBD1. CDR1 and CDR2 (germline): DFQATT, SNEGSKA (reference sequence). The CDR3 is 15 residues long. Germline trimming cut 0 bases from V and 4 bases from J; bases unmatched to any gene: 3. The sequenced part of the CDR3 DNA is TGCAGTGCTAGAGATTCGGGACAGGGGGCCTATGGC. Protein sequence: CSARDSGQGAYG. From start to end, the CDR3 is CSARDSGQGAYGYTF.

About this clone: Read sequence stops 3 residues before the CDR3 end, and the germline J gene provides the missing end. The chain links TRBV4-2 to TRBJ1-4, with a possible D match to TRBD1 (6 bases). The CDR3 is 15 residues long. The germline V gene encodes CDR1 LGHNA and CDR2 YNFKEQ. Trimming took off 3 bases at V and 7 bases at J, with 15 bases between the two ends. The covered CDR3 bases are TGTGCCAGCAGCCAGTACAGGGCGGCGAGTGAAAAA. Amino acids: CASSQYRAASEK. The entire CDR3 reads CASSQYRAASEKLFF.

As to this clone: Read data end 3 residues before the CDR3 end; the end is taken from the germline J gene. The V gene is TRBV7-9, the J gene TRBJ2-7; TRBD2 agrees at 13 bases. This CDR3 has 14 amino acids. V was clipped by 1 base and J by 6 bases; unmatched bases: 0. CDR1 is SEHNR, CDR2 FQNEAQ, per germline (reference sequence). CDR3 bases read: TGTGCCAGCAGCTTAGGACTAGCGGGAGGCGAG. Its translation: CASSLGLAGGE. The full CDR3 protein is CASSLGLAGGEQYF.

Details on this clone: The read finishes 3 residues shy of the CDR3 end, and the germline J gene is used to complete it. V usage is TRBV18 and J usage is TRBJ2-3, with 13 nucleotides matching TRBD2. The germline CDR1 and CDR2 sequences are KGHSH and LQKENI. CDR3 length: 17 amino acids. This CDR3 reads CASSPRTSGRNIETQYF. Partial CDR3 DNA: TGTGCCAGCTCACCACGGACTAGCGGGAGAAATATCGAGACG. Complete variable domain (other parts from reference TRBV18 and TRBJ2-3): NAGVMQNPRHLVRRRGQEARLRCSPMKGHSHVYWYRQLPEEGLKFMVYLQKENIIDESGMPKERFSAEFPKEGPSILRIQQVVRGDSAAYFCASSPRTSGRNIETQYFGPGTRLTVL.

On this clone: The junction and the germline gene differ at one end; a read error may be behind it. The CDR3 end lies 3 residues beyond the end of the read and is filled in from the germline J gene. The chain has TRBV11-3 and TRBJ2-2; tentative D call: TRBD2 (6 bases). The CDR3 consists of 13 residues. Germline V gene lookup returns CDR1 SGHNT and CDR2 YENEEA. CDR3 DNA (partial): TGTGCCAGCAGCTTAGGGTACACCGGGGGG. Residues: CASSLGYTGG. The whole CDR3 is CASSLGYTGGLFF. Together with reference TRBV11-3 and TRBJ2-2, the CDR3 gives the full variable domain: EAGVVQSPRYKIIEKKQPVAFWCNPISGHNTLYWYLQNLGQGPELLIRYENEEAVDDSQLPKDRFSAERLKGVDSTLKIQPAELGDSAVYLCASSLGYTGGLFFGEGSRLTVL.

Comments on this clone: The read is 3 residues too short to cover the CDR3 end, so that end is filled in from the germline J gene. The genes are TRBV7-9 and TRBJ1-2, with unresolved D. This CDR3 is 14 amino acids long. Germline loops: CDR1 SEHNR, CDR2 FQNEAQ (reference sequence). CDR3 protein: CASSLAVSGYAYTF. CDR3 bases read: TGTGCCAGCAGCTTAGCGGTCTCGGGTTATGCT.

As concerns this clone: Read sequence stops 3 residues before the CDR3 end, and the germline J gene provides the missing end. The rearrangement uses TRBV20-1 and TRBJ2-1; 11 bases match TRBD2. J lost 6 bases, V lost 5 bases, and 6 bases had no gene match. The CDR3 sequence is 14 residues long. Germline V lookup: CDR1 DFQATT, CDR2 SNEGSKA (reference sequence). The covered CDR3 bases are TGCAGTGCTTGCGGACTAGCGGGCCGCAATGAG. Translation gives CSACGLAGRNE. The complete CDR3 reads CSACGLAGRNEQFF.

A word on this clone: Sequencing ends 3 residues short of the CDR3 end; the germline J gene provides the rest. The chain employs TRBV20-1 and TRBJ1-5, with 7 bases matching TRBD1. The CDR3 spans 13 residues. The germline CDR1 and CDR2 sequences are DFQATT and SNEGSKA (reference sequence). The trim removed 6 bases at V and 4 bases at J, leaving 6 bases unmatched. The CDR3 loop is CSAKGTVNQPQHF. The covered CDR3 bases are TGCAGTGCCAAGGGGACAGTAAATCAGCCC.

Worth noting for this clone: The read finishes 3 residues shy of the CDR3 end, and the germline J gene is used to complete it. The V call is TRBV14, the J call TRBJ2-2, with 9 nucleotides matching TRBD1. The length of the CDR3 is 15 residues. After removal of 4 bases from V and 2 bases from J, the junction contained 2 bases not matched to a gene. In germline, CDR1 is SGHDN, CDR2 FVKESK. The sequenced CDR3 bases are TGTGCCAGCAGCCCGGGACAGGGCAACACCGGGGAG. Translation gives CASSPGQGNTGE. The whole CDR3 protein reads CASSPGQGNTGELFF.

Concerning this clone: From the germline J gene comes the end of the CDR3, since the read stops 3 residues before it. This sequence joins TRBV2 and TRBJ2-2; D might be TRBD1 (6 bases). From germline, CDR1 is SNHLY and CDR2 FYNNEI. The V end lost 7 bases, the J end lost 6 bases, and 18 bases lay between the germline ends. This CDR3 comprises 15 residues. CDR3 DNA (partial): TGTGCCAGCAAAACCGGGACATTGGGCGCCGGGGAG. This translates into CASKTGTLGAGE. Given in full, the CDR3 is CASKTGTLGAGELFF. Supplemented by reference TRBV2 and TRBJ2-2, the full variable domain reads EPEVTQTPSHQVTQMGQEVILRCVPISNHLYFYWYRQILGQKVEFLVSFYNNEISEKSEIFDDQFSVERPDGSNFTLKIRSTKLEDSAMYFCASKTGTLGAGELFFGEGSRLTVL.

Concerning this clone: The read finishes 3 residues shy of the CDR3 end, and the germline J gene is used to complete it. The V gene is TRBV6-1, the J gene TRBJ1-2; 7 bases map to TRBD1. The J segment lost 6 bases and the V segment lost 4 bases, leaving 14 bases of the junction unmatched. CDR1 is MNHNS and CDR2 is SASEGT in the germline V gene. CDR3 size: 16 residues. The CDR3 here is CASSAVDRQPGNGYTF. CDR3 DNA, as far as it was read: TGTGCCAGCAGTGCCGTGGACAGGCAACCCGGGAATGGC.

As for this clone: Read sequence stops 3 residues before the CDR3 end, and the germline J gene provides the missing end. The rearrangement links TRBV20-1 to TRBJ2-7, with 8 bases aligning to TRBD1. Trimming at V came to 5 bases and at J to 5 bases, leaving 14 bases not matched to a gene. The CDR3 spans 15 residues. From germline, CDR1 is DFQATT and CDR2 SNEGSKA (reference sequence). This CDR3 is CSAPTADRGIDEQYF. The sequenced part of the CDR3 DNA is TGCAGTGCTCCAACCGCAGACAGGGGTATTGACGAG.

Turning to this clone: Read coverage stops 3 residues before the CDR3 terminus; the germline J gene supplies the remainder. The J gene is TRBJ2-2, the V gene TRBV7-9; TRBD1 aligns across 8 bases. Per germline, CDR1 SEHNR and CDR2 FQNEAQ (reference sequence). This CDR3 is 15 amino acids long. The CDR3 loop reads CASSLGQGHNEKLFF. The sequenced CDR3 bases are TGTGCCAGCAGCTTAGGACAGGGGCATAATGAAAAG.

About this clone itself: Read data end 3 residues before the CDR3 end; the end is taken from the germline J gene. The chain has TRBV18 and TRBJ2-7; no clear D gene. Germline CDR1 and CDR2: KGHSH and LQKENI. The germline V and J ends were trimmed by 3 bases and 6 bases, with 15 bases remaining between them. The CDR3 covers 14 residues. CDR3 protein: CASSPGTQRGEQYF. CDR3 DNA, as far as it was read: TGTGCCAGCTCACCGGGCACCCAGAGAGGCGAG.

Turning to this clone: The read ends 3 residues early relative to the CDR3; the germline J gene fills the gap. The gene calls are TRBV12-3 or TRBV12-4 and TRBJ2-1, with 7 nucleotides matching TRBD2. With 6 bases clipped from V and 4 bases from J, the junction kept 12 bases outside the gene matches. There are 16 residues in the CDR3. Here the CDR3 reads CASRPRGAGVYNEQFF. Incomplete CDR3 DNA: TGTGCCAGCAGGCCGCGCGGGGCGGGAGTGTACAATGAG.

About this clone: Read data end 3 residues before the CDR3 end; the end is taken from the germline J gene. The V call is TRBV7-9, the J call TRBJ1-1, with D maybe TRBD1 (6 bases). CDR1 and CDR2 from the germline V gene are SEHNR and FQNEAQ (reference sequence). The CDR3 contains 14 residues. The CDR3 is CASSLSFRGQEAFF. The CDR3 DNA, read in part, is TGTGCCAGCAGCTTAAGTTTCAGGGGCCAAGAA. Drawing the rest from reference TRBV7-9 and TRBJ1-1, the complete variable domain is DTGVSQNPRHKITKRGQNVTFRCDPISEHNRLYWYRQTLGQGPEFLTYFQNEAQLEKSRLLSDRFSAERPKGSFSTLEIQRTEQGDSAMYLCASSLSFRGQEAFFGQGTRLTVV.

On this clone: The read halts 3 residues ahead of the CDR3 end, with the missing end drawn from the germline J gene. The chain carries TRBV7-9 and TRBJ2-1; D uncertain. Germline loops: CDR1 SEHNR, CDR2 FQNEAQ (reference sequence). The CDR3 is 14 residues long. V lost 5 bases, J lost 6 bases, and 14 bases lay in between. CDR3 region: CASSPSANLNEQFF. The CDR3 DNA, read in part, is TGTGCCAGCAGCCCCAGCGCAAACCTCAATGAG.

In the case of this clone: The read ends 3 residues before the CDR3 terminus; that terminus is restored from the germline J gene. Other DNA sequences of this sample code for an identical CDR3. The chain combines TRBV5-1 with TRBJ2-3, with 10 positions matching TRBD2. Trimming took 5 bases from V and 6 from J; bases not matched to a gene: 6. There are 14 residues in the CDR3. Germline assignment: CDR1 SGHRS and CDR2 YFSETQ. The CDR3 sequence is CASRLAGDGDTQYF. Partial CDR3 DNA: TGCGCCAGCAGGCTAGCGGGAGATGGGGATACG.

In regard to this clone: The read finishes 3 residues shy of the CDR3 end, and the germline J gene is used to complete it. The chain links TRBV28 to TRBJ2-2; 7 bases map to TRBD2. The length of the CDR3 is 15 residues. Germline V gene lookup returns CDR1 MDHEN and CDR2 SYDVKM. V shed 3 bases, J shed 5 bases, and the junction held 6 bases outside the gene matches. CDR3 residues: CASSLLTGGTGELFF. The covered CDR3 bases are TGTGCCAGCAGTTTGTTGACGGGGGGTACCGGGGAG.

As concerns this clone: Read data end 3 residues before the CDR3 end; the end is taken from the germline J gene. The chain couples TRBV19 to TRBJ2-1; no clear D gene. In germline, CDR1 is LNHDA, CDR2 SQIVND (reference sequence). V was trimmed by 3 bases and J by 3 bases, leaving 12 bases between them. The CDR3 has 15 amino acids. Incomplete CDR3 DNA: TGTGCCAGTAGTATCGGCATGCGGCACTACAATGAG. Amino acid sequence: CASSIGMRHYNE. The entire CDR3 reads CASSIGMRHYNEQFF.

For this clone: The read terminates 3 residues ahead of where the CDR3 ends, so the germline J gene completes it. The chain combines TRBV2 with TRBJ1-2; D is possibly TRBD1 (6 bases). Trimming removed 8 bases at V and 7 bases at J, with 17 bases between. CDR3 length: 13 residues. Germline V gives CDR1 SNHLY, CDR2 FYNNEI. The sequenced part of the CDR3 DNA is TGTGCCAGCGGACAGAGCGGGGGTGGTGGC. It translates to CASGQSGGGG. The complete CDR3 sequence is CASGQSGGGGYTF.